The 32 T cell receptor beta chains below were found in one sample sequenced in a study of T cell clonotyping in hematopoietic cell transplantation. Libraries were prepared by immunoSEQ multiplex PCR; TCRdb keeps only in-frame clonotypes and omits some of them. This sample has around 25,000 clones; 70% to 85% occur once, and the top ten carry roughly 24%. Time point: recipient sample about 28 days before transplant, after cytoreduction. Sequencing used peripheral blood mononuclear cells, obtained before stem cell transplant. These receptors came from a woman aged 55-75 years with acute myeloid leukemia. Some clones in this sample may be carry-over from other donors' samples.

The genes are TRBV11-2 and TRBJ2-4, with TRBD2 matching over 7 bases. The V gene's germline CDR1 is SGHAT and CDR2 FQNNGV. V dropped 2 bases and J dropped 1; count of bases not matched to a gene: 11. The CDR3 is made up of 18 amino acids. This CDR3 is CASSLSRGGEWAKNIQYF. Written as DNA, the CDR3 is TGTGCCAGCAGCTTATCCCGTGGGGGGGAATGGGCCAAAAACATTCAGTACTTC. The variable domain in full, completed from reference TRBV11-2 and TRBJ2-4, reads EAGVAQSPRYKIIEKRQSVAFWCNPISGHATLYWYQQILGQGPKLLIQFQNNGVVDDSQLPKDRFSAERLKGVDSTLKIQPAKLEDSAVYLCASSLSRGGEWAKNIQYFGAGTRLSVL.

The chain carries TRBV28 and TRBJ2-2; TRBD1 matches at 10 bases. Unmatched junction bases numbered 4, after V lost 5 bases and J lost 1 base. This CDR3 spans 16 amino acids. Germline V gene sequence: CDR1 MDHEN, CDR2 SYDVKM. The CDR3 sequence: CASSPRDRGNTGELFF. CDR3 bases: TGTGCCAGCAGTCCCCGGGACAGGGGGAACACCGGGGAGCTGTTTTTT. The variable domain in full, with the rest retrieved from reference TRBV28 and TRBJ2-2, is DVKVTQSSRYLVKRTGEKVFLECVQDMDHENMFWYRQDPGLGLRLIYFSYDVKMKEKGDIPEGYSVSREKKERFSLILESASTNQTSMYLCASSPRDRGNTGELFFGEGSRLTVL.

J is TRBJ2-3 and V is TRBV2, with 7 bases that match TRBD2. Trimming removed 7 bases from V and 3 bases from J; junction bases left unmatched: 10. This CDR3 has 15 residues. Looked up from germline, CDR1 is SNHLY and CDR2 is FYNNEI. The CDR3 nucleotides are TGTGCCAGCAACCCGTTGCGGGGGAATACAGATACGCAGTATTTT. It is translated as CASNPLRGNTDTQYF.

The chain employs TRBV7-9 and TRBJ2-6, with D perhaps matching TRBD1 (6 bases). Germline V gives CDR1 SEHNR, CDR2 FQNEAQ (reference sequence). The CDR3 covers 18 residues. V shed 3 bases and J shed 2 bases, with 17 bases lying between them. In DNA, the CDR3 is TGTGCCAGCAGCTTCGCGACAGGACTCCTAACTGGGGCCAACGTCCTGACTTTC. This sequence encodes CASSFATGLLTGANVLTF. Full variable domain (remainder filled in from reference TRBV7-9 and TRBJ2-6): DTGVSQNPRHKITKRGQNVTFRCDPISEHNRLYWYRQTLGQGPEFLTYFQNEAQLEKSRLLSDRFSAERPKGSFSTLEIQRTEQGDSAMYLCASSFATGLLTGANVLTFGAGSRLTVL.

This rearrangement joins TRBV20-1 to TRBJ1-2; no definite D call. CDR1 and CDR2 from the germline V gene are DFQATT and SNEGSKA (reference sequence). CDR3 length: 11 residues. Trimming pared 2 bases from V and 6 bases from J, leaving 7 bases between. The CDR3 spells CSARRSDGYTF. DNA for the CDR3: TGCAGTGCTAGAAGGAGTGATGGCTACACCTTC.

This clone was seen only once. This chain links TRBV27 with TRBJ2-1; tentative D call: TRBD1 (7 bases). The germline V gene encodes CDR1 MNHEY and CDR2 SMNVEV (reference sequence). V was shortened by 6 bases and J by 3 bases, with 21 bases between the two germline ends. The CDR3 loop spans 17 amino acids. For the CDR3, the DNA is TGTGCCAGCAGGTGGCAGGGGGGCCGTGGGGGCTACAATGAGCAGTTCTTC. Protein product: CASRWQGGRGGYNEQFF.

On this clone itself: The junction does not match germline at one end; this may be a read error. The chain couples TRBV7-7 to TRBJ1-6; 7 bases are a match to TRBD1. Germline V CDR1 and CDR2: SSHAT, FNYEAQ (reference sequence). The CDR3 runs to 16 residues. CDR3 bases: TGTGCTAGCAGCTTCCGAGACGGACAGGCCGATTCACCCCTCCACTTT. Its protein product is CASSFRDGQADSPLHF.

The genes are TRBV29-1 and TRBJ2-3, with D unclear. Trimming removed 4 bases from V and 3 bases from J, with 2 bases in between. Germline V gives CDR1 SQVTM, CDR2 ANQGSEA. The CDR3 has 10 residues. The CDR3 DNA reads as TGCAGCGTTGGGACAGATACGCAGTATTTT. It yields the protein CSVGTDTQYF.

The V call is TRBV6-5, the J call TRBJ1-1; 8 bases fit TRBD1. Germline-derived CDR1 and CDR2 are MNHEY and SVGAGI. CDR3 length: 12 residues. V lost 6 bases to trimming and J lost 7 bases; unmatched junction nucleotides: 4. CDR3 nucleotide sequence: TGTGCCAGCAGCCAGGACAGGGTTGAAGCTTTCTTT. It codes for CASSQDRVEAFF.

The rearrangement uses TRBV6-5 and TRBJ2-2, with D possibly TRBD2 on 5 matching bases. V was shortened by 2 bases and J by 7 bases, with 8 bases between the two germline ends. Germline V gene data show CDR1 as MNHEY and CDR2 as SVGAGI. The CDR3 consists of 13 residues. The CDR3 loop is CASSYGESGELFF. The CDR3 bases are TGTGCCAGCAGTTACGGGGAGAGCGGGGAGCTGTTTTTT.

J is TRBJ2-3 and V is TRBV7-2; D might be TRBD2 (7 bases). Trimming pared 5 bases from V and 7 bases from J, leaving 22 bases between. This CDR3 spans 16 amino acids. Germline V CDR1 and CDR2: SGHTA, FQGNSA. CDR3 DNA sequence: TGTGCCAGCAGCCCTTGGGGGGCGGGAGCGGGGTATACGCAGTATTTT. This gives the protein CASSPWGAGAGYTQYF.

This sequence joins TRBV5-4 and TRBJ1-1, with a weak D call TRBD1 (6 bases). Trimming pared 7 bases from V and 2 bases from J, leaving 15 bases between. The length of the CDR3 is 14 residues. The V gene's germline CDR1 is SGHNT and CDR2 YYREEE (reference sequence). The CDR3 nucleotides are TGTGCCAGCTTCCCGGGACAAATAAACACTGAAGCTTTCTTT. It translates to CASFPGQINTEAFF.

The CDR3 is CASSIPGVNYGYTF. In nucleotides, the CDR3 is TGTGCCAGTAGTATCCCAGGGGTCAACTATGGCTACACCTTC. The chain carries TRBV19 and TRBJ1-2, with D tentatively TRBD1 (6 bases). Germline loops: CDR1 LNHDA, CDR2 SQIVND (reference sequence). CDR3 length: 14 amino acids. Trimming took 3 bases from V and 2 from J, leaving 10 bases between them.

The genes are TRBV7-9 and TRBJ2-1; the D gene is possibly TRBD2 (6 bases). CDR1 is SEHNR and CDR2 is FQNEAQ in the germline V gene (reference sequence). Trimming removed 9 bases at V and 3 bases at J, with 12 bases between. The CDR3 length is 13 residues. CDR3 sequence (DNA): TGTGCCAGTAACGGGAGAAACTACAATGAGCAGTTCTTC. It is translated as CASNGRNYNEQFF.

The sample holds one count of this clone. The genes are TRBV5-6 and TRBJ2-5; no clear D. V was cut by 2 bases and J by 1 base, with 6 bases left in between. This CDR3 has 13 residues. CDR1 is SGHDT and CDR2 is YYEEEE in the germline V gene. CDR3 DNA sequence: TGTGCCAGCAGCTTTTGGGGCCAAGAGACCCAGTACTTC. It is translated as CASSFWGQETQYF.

The rearrangement uses TRBV7-2 and TRBJ2-2, with 8 bases lining up with TRBD1. This CDR3 is built from 16 residues. Trimming removed 5 bases from V and 6 bases from J; junction bases left unmatched: 11. CDR1 and CDR2 from the germline V gene are SGHTA and FQGNSA. CDR3 in amino acids: CASSPGTGVLSGELFF. The CDR3 DNA sequence: TGTGCCAGCAGCCCCGGGACAGGAGTTCTTTCCGGGGAGCTGTTTTTT. Filled out from reference TRBV7-2 and TRBJ2-2, the complete variable domain reads GAGVSQSPSNKVTEKGKDVELRCDPISGHTALYWYRQSLGQGLEFLIYFQGNSAPDKSGLPSDRFSAERTGGSVSTLTIQRTQQEDSAVYLCASSPGTGVLSGELFFGEGSRLTVL.

This clone was observed a single time. The chain has TRBV6-5 and TRBJ1-2; a weak D match, TRBD1 (5 bases). V shed 6 bases and J shed 1 base, with 12 bases lying between them. Germline CDR1 and CDR2: MNHEY and SVGAGI. CDR3 size: 14 residues. The CDR3 DNA sequence: TGTGCCAGCAGCCCGGGACCGAGTAACTATGGCTACACCTTC. This translates into CASSPGPSNYGYTF.

The chain uses TRBV27 and TRBJ2-1; D possibly corresponds to TRBD2 (5 bases). CDR1 and CDR2 from the germline V gene are MNHEY and SMNVEV (reference sequence). The CDR3 length is 12 residues. Trimming took 2 bases from V and 7 from J, leaving 6 bases between them. CDR3: CASSLGGNEQFF. The CDR3 coding sequence is TGTGCCAGCAGTTTAGGAGGAAATGAGCAGTTCTTC.

The chain has TRBV11-2 and TRBJ1-1; 7 positions agree with TRBD1. V dropped 3 bases and J dropped 8; count of bases not matched to a gene: 6. The V gene's germline CDR1 is SGHAT and CDR2 FQNNGV. The CDR3 has 13 amino acids. CDR3 sequence: CASSFHRGGEAFF. The CDR3 nucleotides are TGTGCCAGCAGCTTCCACAGGGGAGGGGAAGCTTTCTTT.

This clone has only one observation. V gene TRBV9 combines with J gene TRBJ2-5, with unresolved D. Trimming removed 1 base from V and 4 bases from J, with 5 bases in between. The CDR3 spans 12 residues. In germline, CDR1 is SGDLS, CDR2 YYNGEE. CDR3 residues: CASSVNSETQYF. The DNA for the CDR3 is TGTGCCAGCAGCGTAAATTCAGAGACCCAGTACTTC.

The V call is TRBV4-1, the J call TRBJ2-1, with D perhaps TRBD1 or TRBD2 (5 bases each). The CDR3 sequence is 15 residues long. The germline V and J ends were trimmed by 3 bases and 9 bases, with 18 bases remaining between them. From germline, CDR1 is MGHRA and CDR2 YSYEKL. In nucleotides, the CDR3 is TGCGCCAGCAGCCACTCCGGGACCTCTGCCGGTGAGCAGTTCTTC. Translated, it gives CASSHSGTSAGEQFF.

This clone was detected a few times. The chain employs TRBV5-3 and TRBJ2-1, with 7 bases identical to TRBD1. TRBV5-3 is classed as an ORF, of uncertain function. Trimming took 4 bases from V and 3 from J; bases not matched to a gene: 16. The CDR3 spans 18 residues. CDR3 region: CARSPPSTTGVGYNEQFF. The CDR3 DNA follows: TGTGCCAGAAGCCCCCCCTCCACTACAGGGGTGGGCTACAATGAGCAGTTCTTC.

V usage is TRBV4-1 and J usage is TRBJ2-1, with D unresolved. The V end was cut by 1 base, the J end by 8 bases, with 6 bases between. The CDR3 contains 12 residues. CDR1 and CDR2 from the germline V gene are MGHRA and YSYEKL. The CDR3 sequence: CASSQVAYEQFF. CDR3 in DNA: TGCGCCAGCAGCCAAGTTGCCTATGAGCAGTTCTTC.

This sequence joins TRBV6-5 and TRBJ2-7; TRBD1 agrees at 9 bases. The CDR3 sequence is 14 residues long. Trimming at V came to 6 bases and at J to 4 bases, leaving 7 bases not matched to a gene. The germline V gene has CDR1 MNHEY and CDR2 SVGAGI. CDR3 nucleotides: TGTGCCAGCAGCACCGGGACAGGGATATACGAGCAGTACTTC. Its translation is CASSTGTGIYEQYF.

The chain couples TRBV27 to TRBJ2-7; tentative D call: TRBD2 (5 bases). Germline CDR1 is MNHEY and CDR2 is SMNVEV (reference sequence). V shed 2 bases and J shed 2 bases, with 7 bases lying between them. The length of the CDR3 is 13 residues. DNA of the CDR3: TGTGCCAGCAGTTTAACTAGAGCCTACGAGCAGTACTTC. Translating gives CASSLTRAYEQYF.

The V gene is TRBV6-6, the J gene TRBJ2-7; D may correspond to TRBD1 or TRBD2 (6 bases each). Germline V gene lookup returns CDR1 MNHNY and CDR2 SVGAGI (reference sequence). The CDR3 spans 12 residues. The CDR3 reads CAWGARGYEQYF. The CDR3 DNA reads as TGTGCATGGGGGGCGCGCGGGTACGAGCAGTACTTC.

The chain is built from TRBV28 and TRBJ1-1; unclear D gene. Looked up from germline, CDR1 is MDHEN and CDR2 is SYDVKM. Trimming removed 5 bases from V and 0 bases from J, with 10 bases in between. The CDR3 consists of 14 residues. CDR3 residues: CASSPVGMNTEAFF. Written as DNA, the CDR3 is TGTGCCAGCAGTCCGGTGGGGATGAACACTGAAGCTTTCTTT.

This clone was observed once. The V gene is TRBV11-2, the J gene TRBJ2-7; D could derive from TRBD1 or TRBD2 (5 bases each). Trimming left V 4 bases short and J 3 bases short, with 10 bases between. Germline V CDR1 and CDR2: SGHAT, FQNNGV. There are 13 residues in the CDR3. The CDR3 DNA reads TGTGCCAGCAGCTGGGGGAGTAGCTACGAGCAGTACTTC. This codes for CASSWGSSYEQYF.

The rearrangement joins TRBV5-1 to TRBJ2-1; TRBD2 might be the D (6 bases). Germline CDR1 and CDR2: SGHRS and YFSETQ. V was shortened by 5 bases and J by 3 bases, with 12 bases between the two germline ends. The CDR3 has 14 amino acids. CDR3 DNA sequence: TGCGCCAGCAGGCCGGGAGATTACTACAATGAGCAGTTCTTC. As protein: CASRPGDYYNEQFF. Based on the CDR3 plus reference TRBV5-1 and TRBJ2-1, the full variable domain is KAGVTQTPRYLIKTRGQQVTLSCSPISGHRSVSWYQQTPGQGLQFLFEYFSETQRNKGNFPGRFSGRQFSNSRSEMNVSTLELGDSALYLCASRPGDYYNEQFFGPGTRLTVL.

The rearrangement uses TRBV11-2 and TRBJ2-1; 13 bases agree with TRBD2. The CDR3 loop spans 16 amino acids. The J segment lost 7 bases and the V segment lost 1 base, leaving 4 bases of the junction unmatched. The germline gives CDR1 SGHAT, CDR2 FQNNGV. The CDR3: CASSLVGLAGANEQFF. The CDR3, as DNA: TGTGCCAGCAGCTTAGTAGGACTAGCGGGAGCAAATGAGCAGTTCTTC.

The genes are TRBV28 and TRBJ1-1; TRBD1 matches at 7 bases. Germline V gene sequence: CDR1 MDHEN, CDR2 SYDVKM. This CDR3 contains 13 residues. Trimming took 6 bases from V and 4 from J; bases not matched to a gene: 5. For the CDR3, the DNA is TGTGCCAGCAGACAGGGGACGGGCACTGAAGCTTTCTTT. Encoded protein: CASRQGTGTEAFF.

The rearrangement links TRBV7-8 to TRBJ1-1; no firm D call. With 7 bases removed from V and 3 bases from J, the gap between germline ends came to 6 bases. Germline CDR1 is SGHVS and CDR2 is FQNEAQ. The CDR3 covers 11 residues. CDR3 DNA: TGTGCCAGCATCTGGGACACTGAAGCTTTCTTT. It yields the protein CASIWDTEAFF.